This TCR gamma chain was found in a study of gamma-delta T cells after stem cell transplantation. This clone was counted between two and nine times. TCRdb re-identified clones in the RT-PCR reads via CATT. The sample lists several thousand gamma-chain clones; approximately 18% were seen once. CDR1 is VENAVY, CDR2 YDSYNSRV, per germline. CDR3 size: 11 residues. V shed 4 bases, J shed 9 bases, and the junction held 6 bases outside the gene matches. The TCR comes from a human donor. It is not recorded whose cells these are; they may come from a transplant donor. This chain links TRGV8 with TRGJ1 or TRGJ2. Source material: gamma-delta T cells. The DNA of the CDR3 is TGTGCCACCTGGGAGCTGGGTAAGAAACTCTTT. Translated: CATWELGKKLF.